In its sample, the clone carrying this T cell receptor beta chain was seen many times. The sample comes from a study of regulatory T cells in long-lasting Graves disease. According to the study, TCR beta libraries were built with iRepertoire HTBI primers and CDR3-region Arm-PCR. TCRdb re-analysed the multiplex PCR reads in MiXCR, keeping a single row per CDR3 protein. The sample consists of about 240,000 distinct CDR3 sequences, roughly 21% of them appearing once. Time point noted: newly diagnosed GD, antithyroid drugs for less than 3 months. TCR sequences were obtained from RNA taken from PBMCs. V shed 5 bases and J shed 6 bases, with 20 bases lying between them. Germline CDR1 is LNHNV and CDR2 is YYDKDF (reference sequence). The CDR3 spans 16 residues.

This sample comprised peripheral blood mononuclear cells (PBMCs), obtained at new diagnosis, from a patient treated with antithyroid drugs. This TCR was sampled from a female donor with Graves disease. The chain recombines TRBV15 with TRBJ2-1; D is unclear. The CDR3 protein is CATSGRNWVLGNEQFF. As DNA, the CDR3 is TGTGCCACCAGCGGCAGGAATTGGGTTTTGGGCAATGAGCAGTTCTTC.